The rows below give T cell receptor beta chains drawn from one sample of a study of blood T cell repertoires in COVID-19. Method: immunoSEQ multiplex PCR; TCRdb's copy keeps in-frame clones and lacks some. This sample has over 200,000 clones; roughly 89% occur once, and the top ten carry around 2.2%. What was sequenced was peripheral blood. These TCRs come from a young man who had recovered from COVID-19. CDR3s include the opening cysteine and the closing phenylalanine or tryptophan. D genes are given only for firm matches. Clone size appears in some rows only: once, few, many, or a class for an expanded clone.

J gene: TRBJ2-7
V gene: TRBV5-1
D gene: TRBD2
clone size: .
CDR3 DNA: TGCGCCAGCAGCTTCGGGGACTACTCCTACGAGCAGTACTTC
CDR3 protein: CASSFGDYSYEQYF

J gene: TRBJ1-2
V gene: TRBV19
D gene: .
clone size: .
CDR3 DNA: TGTGCCAGTCCCAAAAGCGGCTACACCTTC
CDR3 protein: CASPKSGYTF

J gene: TRBJ1-5
V gene: TRBV19
D gene: .
clone size: .
CDR3 DNA: TGTGCCAGTAGTATAGTGGATTACTATCTTTATAGCAATCAGCCCCAGCATTTT
CDR3 protein: CASSIVDYYLYSNQPQHF

J gene: TRBJ1-1
V gene: TRBV19
D gene: TRBD1
clone size: once
CDR3 DNA: TGTGCCAGTAGTTGGGGACAAGACAGGGGTAGGGCTTTCTTT
CDR3 protein: CASSWGQDRGRAFF

J gene: TRBJ2-2
V gene: TRBV5-1
D gene: TRBD1
clone size: .
CDR3 DNA: TGCGCCAGCAGCTTTATAGGACAGGGCAGTGCCGGGGAGCTGTTTTTT
CDR3 protein: CASSFIGQGSAGELFF

J gene: TRBJ1-1
V gene: TRBV12-3/TRBV12-4
D gene: .
clone size: .
CDR3 DNA: TGTGCCAGCAGTTTGGGCACGAACACTGAAGCTTTCTTT
CDR3 protein: CASSLGTNTEAFF

J gene: TRBJ2-1
V gene: TRBV2
D gene: TRBD2
clone size: .
CDR3 DNA: TGTGCCAGCAGGGACTTTGAGCGGGGGAACTACAATGAGCAGTTCTTC
CDR3 protein: CASRDFERGNYNEQFF

J gene: TRBJ2-7
V gene: TRBV5-1
D gene: .
clone size: .
CDR3 DNA: TGCGCCAGCAGCTTGGGGCAGTTCTACGAGCAGTACTTC
CDR3 protein: CASSLGQFYEQYF

J gene: TRBJ2-2
V gene: TRBV6-5
D gene: .
clone size: .
CDR3 DNA: TGTGCCAGCATCTTCCCCTCCTGGGGGGCCGGGGAGCTGTTTTTT
CDR3 protein: CASIFPSWGAGELFF

J gene: TRBJ1-1
V gene: TRBV5-1
D gene: .
clone size: once
CDR3 DNA: TGCGCCAGCAGCTTCGACAGGAACACTGAAGCTTTCTTT
CDR3 protein: CASSFDRNTEAFF

J gene: TRBJ2-2
V gene: TRBV6-5
D gene: TRBD1
clone size: .
CDR3 DNA: TGTGCCAGCAGGCACCGGGACAGGGGGACCGGGGAGCTGTTTTTT
CDR3 protein: CASRHRDRGTGELFF

J gene: TRBJ2-5
V gene: TRBV2
D gene: .
clone size: .
CDR3 DNA: TGTGCCAGCAGCTCCGGAGAGGGAGAGACCCAGTACTTC
CDR3 protein: CASSSGEGETQYF

J gene: TRBJ1-2
V gene: TRBV10-1
D gene: TRBD1
clone size: .
CDR3 DNA: TGCGCCAGCAGCCTGACAGGGGACTATGGCTACACCTTC
CDR3 protein: CASSLTGDYGYTF

J gene: TRBJ1-2
V gene: TRBV2
D gene: .
clone size: .
CDR3 DNA: TGTGCCAGCAGCACAGACAGATCCATTAACTATGGCTACACCTTC
CDR3 protein: CASSTDRSINYGYTF

J gene: TRBJ1-1
V gene: TRBV7-2
D gene: .
clone size: few
CDR3 DNA: TGTGCCAGCAGCCTGCTTTTGCACAGAACCTCTGAAGCTTTCTTT
CDR3 protein: CASSLLLHRTSEAFF

J gene: TRBJ1-2
V gene: TRBV19
D gene: .
clone size: .
CDR3 DNA: TGTGCCAGTAGTCCCTCGGGGAGCAACCTCAGGGGCTACACCTTC
CDR3 protein: CASSPSGSNLRGYTF

J gene: TRBJ2-1
V gene: TRBV5-6
D gene: .
clone size: .
CDR3 DNA: TGTGCCAGCAGCTTGGGAGGGGGCTCCTACAATGAGCAGTTCTTC
CDR3 protein: CASSLGGGSYNEQFF

J gene: TRBJ2-3
V gene: TRBV7-8
D gene: TRBD1
clone size: .
CDR3 DNA: TGTGCCAGCAGCTTAGCTAGGACAGGGGGCACAGATACGCAGTATTTT
CDR3 protein: CASSLARTGGTDTQYF

J gene: TRBJ1-6
V gene: TRBV19
D gene: .
clone size: .
CDR3 DNA: TGTGCCAGTAGTATTTTGCAGGGAAGGAATTCACCCCTCCACTTT
CDR3 protein: CASSILQGRNSPLHF

J gene: TRBJ2-3
V gene: TRBV5-1
D gene: .
clone size: .
CDR3 DNA: TGCGCCAGCAGCTTGTTCGCGGGGGCCTTGACAGATACGCAGTATTTT
CDR3 protein: CASSLFAGALTDTQYF

J gene: TRBJ1-1
V gene: TRBV19
D gene: .
clone size: .
CDR3 DNA: TGTGCCAGTAGTATCAGGGGCAGGGTCTCTCGGACTGAAGCTTTCTTT
CDR3 protein: CASSIRGRVSRTEAFF

J gene: TRBJ2-7
V gene: TRBV29-1
D gene: .
clone size: .
CDR3 DNA: TGCAGCGTTGATGTTGACAGCTCCTACGAGCAGTACTTC
CDR3 protein: CSVDVDSSYEQYF

J gene: TRBJ2-3
V gene: TRBV5-8
D gene: TRBD2
clone size: .
CDR3 DNA: TGTGCCAGCAGCCCTAGCGGGGGGCGTTACACAGATACGCAGTATTTT
CDR3 protein: CASSPSGGRYTDTQYF

J gene: TRBJ2-7
V gene: TRBV13
D gene: .
clone size: .
CDR3 DNA: TGTGCCAGCAGCCCCGACGGGAATGCCTACGAGCAGTACTTC
CDR3 protein: CASSPDGNAYEQYF

J gene: TRBJ1-6
V gene: TRBV5-5
D gene: .
clone size: .
CDR3 DNA: TGTGCCAGCACCGTTCCCCCACTTCCACATTCACCCCTCCACTTT
CDR3 protein: CASTVPPLPHSPLHF

J gene: TRBJ1-1
V gene: TRBV19
D gene: TRBD1
clone size: .
CDR3 DNA: TGTGCCAGTCCCGGGACAGGGGCTGGGAACACTGAAGCTTTCTTT
CDR3 protein: CASPGTGAGNTEAFF

J gene: TRBJ2-7
V gene: TRBV4-1
D gene: .
clone size: .
CDR3 DNA: TGCGCCAGCAGCCAAGGGGCAGGGAACGTACAAGAATCCTACGAGCAGTACTTC
CDR3 protein: CASSQGAGNVQESYEQYF

J gene: TRBJ1-2
V gene: TRBV6-5
D gene: TRBD1
clone size: .
CDR3 DNA: TGTGCCACCCTCGGTGGGGGACAGGTGAACTATGGCTACACCTTC
CDR3 protein: CATLGGGQVNYGYTF

J gene: TRBJ2-2
V gene: TRBV5-5
D gene: TRBD1
clone size: .
CDR3 DNA: TGTGCCAGCAGCTTGGTTCCAGGGACAGGGAACACCGGGGAGCTGTTTTTT
CDR3 protein: CASSLVPGTGNTGELFF

J gene: TRBJ2-2
V gene: TRBV5-1
D gene: .
clone size: .
CDR3 DNA: TGCGCCAGCAGCTTTTCCTTCCAGGGGGGGGAGCTGTTTTTT
CDR3 protein: CASSFSFQGGELFF

J gene: TRBJ2-3
V gene: TRBV2
D gene: TRBD1
clone size: .
CDR3 DNA: TGTGCCAGCAGTGAACGACAGGGAGCCGATACGCAGTATTTT
CDR3 protein: CASSERQGADTQYF

J gene: TRBJ1-1
V gene: TRBV29-1
D gene: .
clone size: .
CDR3 DNA: TGCAGCGCGAAAGAAGGGGCGAAAGGCACTGAAGCTTTCTTT
CDR3 protein: CSAKEGAKGTEAFF

J gene: TRBJ1-1
V gene: TRBV19
D gene: .
clone size: .
CDR3 DNA: TGTGCCAGTAGTATGGGGGCAGCTGAAGCTTTCTTT
CDR3 protein: CASSMGAAEAFF

J gene: TRBJ1-6
V gene: TRBV27
D gene: TRBD1
clone size: .
CDR3 DNA: TGTGCCAGCAGTTTATCGCGGACAGGGAGTTCACCCCTCCACTTT
CDR3 protein: CASSLSRTGSSPLHF

J gene: TRBJ2-6
V gene: TRBV5-5
D gene: .
clone size: .
CDR3 DNA: TGTGCCAGCAGCTATCCGGGGGGCGCGGCTGGGGCCAACGTCCTGACTTTC
CDR3 protein: CASSYPGGAAGANVLTF

J gene: TRBJ1-2
V gene: TRBV6-5
D gene: .
clone size: .
CDR3 DNA: TGTGCCAGCAGTTACTCACGAGACAGGAAGATACATGGCTACACCTTC
CDR3 protein: CASSYSRDRKIHGYTF

J gene: TRBJ1-6
V gene: TRBV10-1
D gene: .
clone size: .
CDR3 DNA: TGCGCCAGCAGTGAGTCGTATGGCAGGGGTATGGATTCACCCCTCCACTTT
CDR3 protein: CASSESYGRGMDSPLHF

J gene: TRBJ2-3
V gene: TRBV7-2
D gene: .
clone size: .
CDR3 DNA: TGTGCCAGCAGCTATGGGGGCGGGACAGACACAGATACGCAGTATTTT
CDR3 protein: CASSYGGGTDTDTQYF

J gene: TRBJ2-1
V gene: TRBV27
D gene: .
clone size: .
CDR3 DNA: TGTGCCAGCAGTTCCCTCCGGGGTGGCCTAGGCAATGAGCAGTTCTTC
CDR3 protein: CASSSLRGGLGNEQFF

J gene: TRBJ1-1
V gene: TRBV5-1
D gene: .
clone size: few
CDR3 DNA: TGCGCCAGCAGTCCGGATTCCTTATACGGGGGCACTGAAGCTTTCTTT
CDR3 protein: CASSPDSLYGGTEAFF

J gene: TRBJ2-1
V gene: TRBV11-2
D gene: .
clone size: .
CDR3 DNA: TGTGCCAGCAGCTTATTCGCGGGGAACAATGAGCAGTTCTTC
CDR3 protein: CASSLFAGNNEQFF

J gene: TRBJ1-2
V gene: TRBV3-1/TRBV3-2
D gene: TRBD1
clone size: once
CDR3 DNA: TGTGCCAGCAGCCAGCAGGGGGTGTGGGGCTACACCTTC
CDR3 protein: CASSQQGVWGYTF

J gene: TRBJ2-3
V gene: TRBV5-1
D gene: TRBD2
clone size: .
CDR3 DNA: TGCGCCAGCAGCCCGTCTAGCGGGGGGGAAACAGATACGCAGTATTTT
CDR3 protein: CASSPSSGGETDTQYF

J gene: TRBJ1-2
V gene: TRBV19
D gene: .
clone size: .
CDR3 DNA: TGTGCCAGTAGTATTACGGGGGACTATGGCTACACCTTC
CDR3 protein: CASSITGDYGYTF

J gene: TRBJ1-5
V gene: TRBV19
D gene: TRBD1
clone size: .
CDR3 DNA: TGTGCCAGTAGTCAATTCGACAGGGCCAATCAGCCCCAGCATTTT
CDR3 protein: CASSQFDRANQPQHF

J gene: TRBJ2-3
V gene: TRBV6-4
D gene: TRBD2
clone size: .
CDR3 DNA: TGTGCCAGCAGGTTACCCGGGACTAGCGGGGGCCGGGGGGATACGCAGTATTTT
CDR3 protein: CASRLPGTSGGRGDTQYF

J gene: TRBJ1-6
V gene: TRBV6-5
D gene: TRBD1
clone size: .
CDR3 DNA: TGTGCCAGCAACAGCGGACAGGACCATTCACCCCTCCACTTT
CDR3 protein: CASNSGQDHSPLHF

J gene: TRBJ1-2
V gene: TRBV4-1
D gene: TRBD1
clone size: once
CDR3 DNA: TGCGCCAGCAGCCAAGCCCCGGTTAGGGGGCTCTATGGCTACACCTTC
CDR3 protein: CASSQAPVRGLYGYTF

J gene: TRBJ1-2
V gene: TRBV5-6
D gene: TRBD1
clone size: once
CDR3 DNA: TGTGCCAGCAGACTCCGACAGGGTCTCGACTATGGCTACACCTTC
CDR3 protein: CASRLRQGLDYGYTF

J gene: TRBJ1-3
V gene: TRBV7-2
D gene: TRBD1
clone size: once
CDR3 DNA: TGTGCCAGCAGCTTAGAAGGGACAGTCTCTGGAAACACCATATATTTT
CDR3 protein: CASSLEGTVSGNTIYF

J gene: TRBJ2-1
V gene: TRBV3-1/TRBV3-2
D gene: TRBD2
clone size: .
CDR3 DNA: TGTGCCAGCAGCCAAGATCCGGGACTAGCGGGGGGGCGGTACAATGAGCAGTTCTTC
CDR3 protein: CASSQDPGLAGGRYNEQFF

J gene: TRBJ1-2
V gene: TRBV3-1/TRBV3-2
D gene: TRBD1
clone size: .
CDR3 DNA: TGTGCCAGCAGCCAGACAGGGGGGATCGCTAACTATGGCTACACCTTC
CDR3 protein: CASSQTGGIANYGYTF

J gene: TRBJ1-2
V gene: TRBV2
D gene: .
clone size: .
CDR3 DNA: TGTGCCACCTTGGTCGTCCCAGGGGGCTACACCTTC
CDR3 protein: CATLVVPGGYTF

J gene: TRBJ1-2
V gene: TRBV3-1/TRBV3-2
D gene: TRBD1
clone size: once
CDR3 DNA: TGTGCCAGCAGCCAAGATGGGACAGGGGCCTATGGCTACACCTTC
CDR3 protein: CASSQDGTGAYGYTF